A selection of T cell receptor beta chains follows, all from one sample in a study of response to subunit inactivated influenza vaccine. MiXCR, run by TCRdb on the RT-PCR reads, gives a single entry per CDR3 protein. The sample yields about 570,000 distinct CDR3 sequences, approximately 10% seen once. This same sample was also part of a study on T cells expressing NK-cell markers.

The sample consisted of PBMCs from blood, taken on the day of vaccination. These receptors all come from a man aged 45-65 years who received an inactivated influenza vaccine. Both conserved end residues are part of each CDR3. Fields, in order: V gene, clone size, D gene, J gene, CDR3 protein, CDR3 DNA. A D gene is named only where the DNA matches it firmly. Only part of the rows carry a size: once, few, many, or a class if the clone is expanded.

TRBV6-1	-	-	TRBJ1-6	CASSAGTYTYNSPLHF	TGTGCCAGCAGTGCCGGGACGTACACCTATAATTCACCCCTCCACTTT
TRBV29-1	few	-	TRBJ2-1	CSSGPNAYNEQFF	TGCAGCTCGGGCCCTAACGCCTACAATGAGCAGTTCTTC
TRBV12-3/TRBV12-4	few	TRBD1	TRBJ1-1	CASSHRGSNTEAFF	TGTGCCAGCAGTCACAGGGGATCGAACACTGAAGCTTTCTTT
TRBV29-1	many	-	TRBJ1-1	CSVVPTFGNTEAFF	TGCAGCGTTGTCCCAACGTTCGGAAACACTGAAGCTTTCTTT
TRBV20-1	few	-	TRBJ2-3	CSARDESRDWWRTAQYF	TGCAGTGCTAGAGATGAGAGTCGGGACTGGTGGAGGACGGCGCAGTATTTT
TRBV24-1	-	TRBD1	TRBJ2-2	CAAGVDRGRIGELFF	TGTGCCGCCGGAGTGGACAGGGGGCGGATCGGGGAGCTGTTTTTT
TRBV9	-	TRBD1	TRBJ2-7	CASSPGTEPIYEQYF	TGTGCCAGCAGCCCAGGGACAGAGCCTATCTACGAGCAGTACTTC
TRBV2	-	-	TRBJ2-5	CASSARSPQETQYF	TGTGCCAGCAGCGCCCGAAGCCCTCAAGAGACCCAGTACTTC
TRBV5-6	-	-	TRBJ2-7	CASSPVGQLYVQYF	TGTGCCAGCAGCCCCGTCGGACAGCTCTACGTGCAGTACTTC
TRBV15	-	-	TRBJ1-4	CATSRERARGEKLFF	TGTGCCACCAGCAGAGAGAGGGCGCGAGGTGAAAAACTGTTTTTT
TRBV12-3/TRBV12-4	few	-	TRBJ2-7	CASSLPRALQDEQYF	TGTGCCAGCAGTTTACCTCGGGCTCTCCAGGACGAGCAGTACTTC
TRBV4-3	few	-	TRBJ2-7	CASSQDKSSYEQYF	TGCGCCAGCAGCCAAGATAAGAGCTCCTACGAGCAGTACTTC
TRBV6-1	-	TRBD1	TRBJ1-3	CASSAGQGIRNTIYF	TGTGCCAGCAGTGCTGGACAGGGGATAAGAAACACCATATATTTT
TRBV9	-	TRBD2	TRBJ2-1	CASSSRTSGERNEQFF	TGTGCCAGCAGCTCTAGGACTAGCGGGGAAAGGAATGAGCAGTTCTTC
TRBV6-2/TRBV6-3	few	TRBD1	TRBJ1-5	CASRRDRASGPQHF	TGTGCCAGCAGGCGGGACAGGGCCTCGGGGCCCCAGCATTTT
TRBV9	few	-	TRBJ1-6	CASSQTGRSNSPLHF	TGTGCCAGCAGTCAAACGGGACGGTCAAATTCACCCCTCCACTTT
TRBV20-1	few	-	TRBJ1-5	CSARDMGGTQPQHF	TGCAGTGCTAGAGATATGGGGGGCACTCAGCCCCAGCATTTT
TRBV11-2	-	-	TRBJ2-3	CASSLRPNTDTQYF	TGTGCCAGCAGCTTAAGACCCAACACAGATACGCAGTATTTT
TRBV6-5	few	TRBD1	TRBJ1-5	CASSYSKAQGVGPQHF	TGTGCCAGCAGTTACTCGAAGGCACAGGGGGTAGGGCCCCAGCATTTT
TRBV6-2/TRBV6-3	-	-	TRBJ2-3	CASNYGPDTQYF	TGTGCCAGCAACTACGGACCAGATACGCAGTATTTT
TRBV5-1	-	TRBD2	TRBJ2-1	CASSLSGGAANEQFF	TGCGCCAGCAGCTTGAGCGGGGGGGCCGCAAATGAGCAGTTCTTC
TRBV12-3/TRBV12-4	few	-	TRBJ2-1	CASTHSNEQFF	TGTGCCAGCACCCACTCTAATGAGCAGTTCTTC
TRBV19	-	TRBD1	TRBJ2-7	CASSTTDRAGEQYF	TGTGCCAGTAGTACCACGGACAGGGCGGGCGAGCAGTACTTC
TRBV19	-	TRBD1	TRBJ2-4	CASSIEGQGILKNIQYF	TGTGCCAGTAGTATAGAGGGACAGGGCATTTTGAAAAACATTCAGTACTTC
TRBV7-2	-	-	TRBJ2-1	CASSSTAAYEQFF	TGTGCCAGCAGCTCCACTGCGGCGTATGAGCAGTTCTTC
TRBV5-6	few	TRBD1	TRBJ1-1	CASSLAIQGVFTEAFF	TGTGCCAGCAGCTTGGCCATTCAGGGGGTTTTCACTGAAGCTTTCTTT
TRBV20-1	few	TRBD2	TRBJ2-3	CSAEREFTDTQYF	TGCAGTGCTGAGCGGGAGTTCACAGATACGCAGTATTTT
TRBV20-1	few	TRBD2	TRBJ2-1	CSAQRLAGSSYNEQFF	TGCAGTGCTCAGAGACTAGCGGGGAGCTCCTACAATGAGCAGTTCTTC
TRBV5-1	many	TRBD1	TRBJ2-3	CASSLPGQGTDTQYF	TGCGCCAGCAGCTTGCCGGGACAGGGTACAGATACGCAGTATTTT
TRBV1	-	-	TRBJ2-3	CTSSEEGGSGTDTQYF	TGCACCAGCAGCGAAGAAGGAGGCTCTGGCACAGATACGCAGTATTTT
TRBV6-5	-	TRBD1	TRBJ1-5	CASSYSDRGRFSNQPQHF	TGTGCCAGCAGTTACTCCGACAGGGGGCGATTTAGCAATCAGCCCCAGCATTTT
TRBV29-1	-	TRBD2	TRBJ2-1	CSAYLAGGPYNEQFF	TGCAGCGCTTACCTAGCGGGAGGGCCCTACAATGAGCAGTTCTTC
TRBV11-2	-	TRBD1	TRBJ2-3	CASSHTNPGGGRNTQYF	TGTGCCAGCAGCCACACAAACCCAGGGGGCGGTCGGAATACGCAGTATTTT
TRBV12-3/TRBV12-4	few	-	TRBJ1-6	CASRIGGAQDSPLHF	TGTGCCAGCAGGATAGGGGGGGCGCAGGATTCACCCCTCCACTTT
TRBV5-5	-	TRBD1	TRBJ2-7	CASSNPGQAYNEQYF	TGTGCCAGCAGCAACCCGGGACAGGCATACAACGAGCAGTACTTC
TRBV7-2	few	TRBD1	TRBJ1-2	CASSSGGVSYGYTF	TGTGCCAGCAGCTCAGGGGGCGTAAGCTATGGCTACACCTTC
TRBV5-1	-	-	TRBJ2-2	CASSYGFGGHTGELFF	TGCGCCAGCAGCTACGGGTTCGGGGGACACACCGGGGAGCTGTTTTTT
TRBV4-1	many	TRBD2	TRBJ2-3	CASSRLAGTDTQYF	TGCGCCAGCAGCCGACTAGCGGGCACAGATACGCAGTATTTT
TRBV4-3	few	-	TRBJ2-2	CASSRVAAGELFF	TGCGCCAGCAGCCGCGTAGCGGCCGGGGAGCTGTTTTTT
TRBV12-3/TRBV12-4	-	-	TRBJ1-5	CASSLEGTRNQPQHF	TGTGCCAGCAGTTTAGAGGGCACCCGAAATCAGCCCCAGCATTTT
TRBV10-3	few	-	TRBJ2-2	CAISASFTGELFF	TGTGCCATCAGCGCGAGCTTCACCGGGGAGCTGTTTTTT
TRBV5-1	-	-	TRBJ2-3	CASSLEASSGTDTQYF	TGCGCCAGCAGCTTGGAGGCTAGCTCGGGCACAGATACGCAGTATTTT
TRBV4-2	few	-	TRBJ2-3	CASSQGRDRDTDTQYF	TGTGCCAGCAGCCAAGGCCGGGACCGAGACACAGATACGCAGTATTTT